Listed below are T cell receptor beta chains from one sample, sequenced in a study of OX40 agonist ivuxolimab in advanced cancers. The table came from immunoSEQ multiplex PCR; TCRdb's copy has only in-frame clones and leaves some out. The sample has some 37,000 clones, approximately 78% seen once. Sequenced here: CD4+ or CD8+ T cells sorted from blood, sampled in a trial of the OX40 agonist ivuxolimab. The source of these receptors is an adult with an advanced solid tumor such as melanoma, head and neck, liver or kidney cancer. CDR3s include the opening cysteine and the closing phenylalanine or tryptophan. The order of the fields is D gene, clone size, J gene, V gene, CDR3 DNA, CDR3 protein. A D gene is named only where the DNA matches it firmly. Clone size is stated in some rows and not others, as once, few, many or a class when expanded.

NA,NA,TRBJ2-3,TRBV6-6,TGTGCCAGCAGTTGGGCAGATACGCAGTATTTT,CASSWADTQYF
NA,NA,TRBJ1-1,TRBV7-8,TGTGCCAGCAGCTACGCGCATGGGGCGAACACTGAAGCTTTCTTT,CASSYAHGANTEAFF
NA,NA,TRBJ2-3,TRBV14,TGTGCCAGCAGCCAAGGAGAGGGCCTTAAACACACAGATACGCAGTATTTT,CASSQGEGLKHTDTQYF
NA,NA,TRBJ1-5,TRBV2,TGTGCCAGCAGCGTCTTAGGGGAAATTCAGCCCCAGCATTTT,CASSVLGEIQPQHF
NA,NA,TRBJ2-5,TRBV5-1,TGCGCCAGCAGCAGAGGGTCGGTCGAGACCCAGTACTTC,CASSRGSVETQYF
NA,NA,TRBJ1-5,TRBV18,TGTGCCAGCTCACAAGTGGAGCTTTCCCAGCCCCAGCATTTT,CASSQVELSQPQHF
NA,NA,TRBJ2-1,TRBV29-1,TGCAGCGTTGGAAACCGGGGCACCAATGAGCAGTTCTTC,CSVGNRGTNEQFF
NA,NA,TRBJ1-1,TRBV30,TGTGCCTGGAGTGTAATACAGAATAGAAACACTGAAGCTTTCTTT,CAWSVIQNRNTEAFF
NA,few,TRBJ2-7,TRBV9,TGTGCCAGCAGCGTAGGCTACGGCGAGCAGTACTTC,CASSVGYGEQYF
TRBD1,NA,TRBJ2-7,TRBV18,TGTGCCAGCTCGCTGGGACAGGGGGGATCCTACGAGCAGTACTTC,CASSLGQGGSYEQYF
TRBD1,once,TRBJ1-2,TRBV5-1,TGCGCCAGCGGAATGGACAGGGGGTTATCTAACTATGGCTACACCTTC,CASGMDRGLSNYGYTF
TRBD1,NA,TRBJ1-1,TRBV10-3,TGTGCCATCAGAGACCGGGACAGGGATCTTTACACTGAAGCTTTCTTT,CAIRDRDRDLYTEAFF
NA,NA,TRBJ2-2,TRBV6-1,TGTGCCAGCAGTGACCGAGCGGGGAACACCGGGGAGCTGTTTTTT,CASSDRAGNTGELFF
TRBD1,NA,TRBJ1-2,TRBV5-1,TGCGCCAGCAGCTGGAGGGGACAGGGGTACACCTTC,CASSWRGQGYTF
NA,NA,TRBJ2-7,TRBV6-5,TGTGCCAGCAGTTACTCGAGAGACAGCGCCTACGAGCAGTACTTC,CASSYSRDSAYEQYF
TRBD2,NA,TRBJ2-7,TRBV7-2,TGTGCCAGCAGCGGTCGGACTAGCGGGGCCTACGAGCAGTACTTC,CASSGRTSGAYEQYF
NA,NA,TRBJ1-5,TRBV7-6,TGTGCCAGCAGCCCCAATCAGGGTAATCAGCCCCAGCATTTT,CASSPNQGNQPQHF
TRBD2,NA,TRBJ2-1,TRBV19,TGTGCCAGCCTCCTTAGCGGGAGGACCAATGAGCAGTTCTTC,CASLLSGRTNEQFF
NA,NA,TRBJ2-2,TRBV6-5,TGTGCCAGCAGTCAGACGACATTCACCGGGGAGCTGTTTTTT,CASSQTTFTGELFF
TRBD1,NA,TRBJ2-7,TRBV7-2,TGTGCCAGCAGCTTCTCTGGACAGGGATTGACCTACGAGCAGTACTTC,CASSFSGQGLTYEQYF
NA,few,TRBJ2-2,TRBV7-8,TGTGCCAGCAGCTCCTCGGTTGACAGGATAAAGGCCGGGGAGCTGTTTTTT,CASSSSVDRIKAGELFF
NA,few,TRBJ2-3,TRBV7-6,TGTGCCAGCAGCCCTGCCAGGGGCACAGATACGCAGTATTTT,CASSPARGTDTQYF
NA,NA,TRBJ1-1,TRBV6-1,TGTGCCAGCAGTTTTTCGCTCCGGACTGAAGCTTTCTTT,CASSFSLRTEAFF
NA,NA,TRBJ2-2,TRBV30,TGTGCCTGGAGTGTAGGAGTCGGGGAGCTGTTTTTT,CAWSVGVGELFF